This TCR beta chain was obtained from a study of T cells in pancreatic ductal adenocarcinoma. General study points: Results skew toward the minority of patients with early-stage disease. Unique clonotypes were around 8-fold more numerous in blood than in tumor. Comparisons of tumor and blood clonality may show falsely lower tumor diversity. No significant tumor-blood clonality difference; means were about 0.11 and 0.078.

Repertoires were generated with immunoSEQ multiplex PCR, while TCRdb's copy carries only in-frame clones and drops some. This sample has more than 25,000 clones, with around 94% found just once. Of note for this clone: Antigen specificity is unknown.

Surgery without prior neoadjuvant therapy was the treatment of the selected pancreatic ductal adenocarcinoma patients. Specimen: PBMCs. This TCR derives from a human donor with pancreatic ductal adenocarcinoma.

The CDR3 protein is CASSSGAYGYTF. The DNA for the CDR3 is TGTGCCAGCAGCTCCGGGGCCTATGGCTACACCTTC. This sequence joins TRBV5-6 and TRBJ1-2; perhaps TRBD1 as D (5 bases). Germline CDR1 SGHDT, CDR2 YYEEEE. The CDR3 is made up of 12 amino acids. Trimming cost V 3 bases and J 4 bases, with 7 bases left between them. The variable domain in full, completed from reference TRBV5-6 and TRBJ1-2, reads DAGVTQSPTHLIKTRGQQVTLRCSPKSGHDTVSWYQQALGQGPQFIFQYYEEEERQRGNFPDRFSGHQFPNYSSELNVNALLLGDSALYLCASSSGAYGYTFGSGTRLTVV.